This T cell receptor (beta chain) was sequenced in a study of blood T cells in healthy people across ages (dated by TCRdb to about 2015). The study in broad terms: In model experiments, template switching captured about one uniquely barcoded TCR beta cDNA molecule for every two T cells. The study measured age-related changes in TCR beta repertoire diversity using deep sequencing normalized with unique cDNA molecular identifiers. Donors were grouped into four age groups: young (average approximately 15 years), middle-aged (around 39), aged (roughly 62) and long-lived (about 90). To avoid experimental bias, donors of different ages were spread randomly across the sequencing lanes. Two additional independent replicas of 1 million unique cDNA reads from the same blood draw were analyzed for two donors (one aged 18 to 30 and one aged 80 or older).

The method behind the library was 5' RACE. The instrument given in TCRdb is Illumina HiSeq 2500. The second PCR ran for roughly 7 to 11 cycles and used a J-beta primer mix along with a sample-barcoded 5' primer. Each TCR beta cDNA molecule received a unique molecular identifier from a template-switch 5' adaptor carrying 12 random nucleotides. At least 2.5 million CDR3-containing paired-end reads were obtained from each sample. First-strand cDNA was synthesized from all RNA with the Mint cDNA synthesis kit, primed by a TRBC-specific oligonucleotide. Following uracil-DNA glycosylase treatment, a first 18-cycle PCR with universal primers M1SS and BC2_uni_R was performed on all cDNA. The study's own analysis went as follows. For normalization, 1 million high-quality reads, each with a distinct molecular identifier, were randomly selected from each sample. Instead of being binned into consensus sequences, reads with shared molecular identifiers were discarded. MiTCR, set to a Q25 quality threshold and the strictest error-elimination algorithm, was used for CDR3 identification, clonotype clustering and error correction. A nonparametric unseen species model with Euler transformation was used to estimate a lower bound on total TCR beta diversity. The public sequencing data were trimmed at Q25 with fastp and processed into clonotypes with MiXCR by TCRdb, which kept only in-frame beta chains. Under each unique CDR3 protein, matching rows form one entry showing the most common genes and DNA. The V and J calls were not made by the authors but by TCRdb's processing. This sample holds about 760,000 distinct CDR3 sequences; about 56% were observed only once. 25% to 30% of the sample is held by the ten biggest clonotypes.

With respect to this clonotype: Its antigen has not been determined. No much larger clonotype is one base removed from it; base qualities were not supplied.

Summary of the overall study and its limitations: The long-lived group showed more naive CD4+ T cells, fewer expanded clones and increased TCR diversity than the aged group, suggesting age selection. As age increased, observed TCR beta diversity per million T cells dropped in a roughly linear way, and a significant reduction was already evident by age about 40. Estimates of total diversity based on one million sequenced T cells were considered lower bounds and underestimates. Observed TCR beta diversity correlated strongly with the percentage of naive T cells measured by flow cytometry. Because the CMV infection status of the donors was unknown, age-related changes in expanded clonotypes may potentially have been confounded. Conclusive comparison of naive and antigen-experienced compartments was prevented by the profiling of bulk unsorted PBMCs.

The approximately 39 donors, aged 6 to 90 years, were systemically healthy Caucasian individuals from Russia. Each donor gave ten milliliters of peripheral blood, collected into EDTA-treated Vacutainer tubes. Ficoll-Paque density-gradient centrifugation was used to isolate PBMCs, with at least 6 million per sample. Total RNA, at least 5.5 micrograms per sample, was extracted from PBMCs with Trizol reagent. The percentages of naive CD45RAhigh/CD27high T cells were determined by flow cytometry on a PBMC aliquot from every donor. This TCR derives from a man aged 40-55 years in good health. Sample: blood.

The CDR3 sequence is CASSLGGDNEKLFF. The DNA is TGTGCCAGCAGCCTTGGGGGGGATAATGAAAAACTGTTTTTT. Recombination linked TRBV12-3 or TRBV12-4 to TRBJ1-4; D gene: possibly TRBD1, on 5 matching bases. The CDR3 has 14 amino acids, counting the end cysteine and phenylalanine. Just the 42-base CDR3 DNA is kept, in frame starting at base 1. V loses 6 bases, J loses 4 bases, and the germline ends lie 12 bases apart.